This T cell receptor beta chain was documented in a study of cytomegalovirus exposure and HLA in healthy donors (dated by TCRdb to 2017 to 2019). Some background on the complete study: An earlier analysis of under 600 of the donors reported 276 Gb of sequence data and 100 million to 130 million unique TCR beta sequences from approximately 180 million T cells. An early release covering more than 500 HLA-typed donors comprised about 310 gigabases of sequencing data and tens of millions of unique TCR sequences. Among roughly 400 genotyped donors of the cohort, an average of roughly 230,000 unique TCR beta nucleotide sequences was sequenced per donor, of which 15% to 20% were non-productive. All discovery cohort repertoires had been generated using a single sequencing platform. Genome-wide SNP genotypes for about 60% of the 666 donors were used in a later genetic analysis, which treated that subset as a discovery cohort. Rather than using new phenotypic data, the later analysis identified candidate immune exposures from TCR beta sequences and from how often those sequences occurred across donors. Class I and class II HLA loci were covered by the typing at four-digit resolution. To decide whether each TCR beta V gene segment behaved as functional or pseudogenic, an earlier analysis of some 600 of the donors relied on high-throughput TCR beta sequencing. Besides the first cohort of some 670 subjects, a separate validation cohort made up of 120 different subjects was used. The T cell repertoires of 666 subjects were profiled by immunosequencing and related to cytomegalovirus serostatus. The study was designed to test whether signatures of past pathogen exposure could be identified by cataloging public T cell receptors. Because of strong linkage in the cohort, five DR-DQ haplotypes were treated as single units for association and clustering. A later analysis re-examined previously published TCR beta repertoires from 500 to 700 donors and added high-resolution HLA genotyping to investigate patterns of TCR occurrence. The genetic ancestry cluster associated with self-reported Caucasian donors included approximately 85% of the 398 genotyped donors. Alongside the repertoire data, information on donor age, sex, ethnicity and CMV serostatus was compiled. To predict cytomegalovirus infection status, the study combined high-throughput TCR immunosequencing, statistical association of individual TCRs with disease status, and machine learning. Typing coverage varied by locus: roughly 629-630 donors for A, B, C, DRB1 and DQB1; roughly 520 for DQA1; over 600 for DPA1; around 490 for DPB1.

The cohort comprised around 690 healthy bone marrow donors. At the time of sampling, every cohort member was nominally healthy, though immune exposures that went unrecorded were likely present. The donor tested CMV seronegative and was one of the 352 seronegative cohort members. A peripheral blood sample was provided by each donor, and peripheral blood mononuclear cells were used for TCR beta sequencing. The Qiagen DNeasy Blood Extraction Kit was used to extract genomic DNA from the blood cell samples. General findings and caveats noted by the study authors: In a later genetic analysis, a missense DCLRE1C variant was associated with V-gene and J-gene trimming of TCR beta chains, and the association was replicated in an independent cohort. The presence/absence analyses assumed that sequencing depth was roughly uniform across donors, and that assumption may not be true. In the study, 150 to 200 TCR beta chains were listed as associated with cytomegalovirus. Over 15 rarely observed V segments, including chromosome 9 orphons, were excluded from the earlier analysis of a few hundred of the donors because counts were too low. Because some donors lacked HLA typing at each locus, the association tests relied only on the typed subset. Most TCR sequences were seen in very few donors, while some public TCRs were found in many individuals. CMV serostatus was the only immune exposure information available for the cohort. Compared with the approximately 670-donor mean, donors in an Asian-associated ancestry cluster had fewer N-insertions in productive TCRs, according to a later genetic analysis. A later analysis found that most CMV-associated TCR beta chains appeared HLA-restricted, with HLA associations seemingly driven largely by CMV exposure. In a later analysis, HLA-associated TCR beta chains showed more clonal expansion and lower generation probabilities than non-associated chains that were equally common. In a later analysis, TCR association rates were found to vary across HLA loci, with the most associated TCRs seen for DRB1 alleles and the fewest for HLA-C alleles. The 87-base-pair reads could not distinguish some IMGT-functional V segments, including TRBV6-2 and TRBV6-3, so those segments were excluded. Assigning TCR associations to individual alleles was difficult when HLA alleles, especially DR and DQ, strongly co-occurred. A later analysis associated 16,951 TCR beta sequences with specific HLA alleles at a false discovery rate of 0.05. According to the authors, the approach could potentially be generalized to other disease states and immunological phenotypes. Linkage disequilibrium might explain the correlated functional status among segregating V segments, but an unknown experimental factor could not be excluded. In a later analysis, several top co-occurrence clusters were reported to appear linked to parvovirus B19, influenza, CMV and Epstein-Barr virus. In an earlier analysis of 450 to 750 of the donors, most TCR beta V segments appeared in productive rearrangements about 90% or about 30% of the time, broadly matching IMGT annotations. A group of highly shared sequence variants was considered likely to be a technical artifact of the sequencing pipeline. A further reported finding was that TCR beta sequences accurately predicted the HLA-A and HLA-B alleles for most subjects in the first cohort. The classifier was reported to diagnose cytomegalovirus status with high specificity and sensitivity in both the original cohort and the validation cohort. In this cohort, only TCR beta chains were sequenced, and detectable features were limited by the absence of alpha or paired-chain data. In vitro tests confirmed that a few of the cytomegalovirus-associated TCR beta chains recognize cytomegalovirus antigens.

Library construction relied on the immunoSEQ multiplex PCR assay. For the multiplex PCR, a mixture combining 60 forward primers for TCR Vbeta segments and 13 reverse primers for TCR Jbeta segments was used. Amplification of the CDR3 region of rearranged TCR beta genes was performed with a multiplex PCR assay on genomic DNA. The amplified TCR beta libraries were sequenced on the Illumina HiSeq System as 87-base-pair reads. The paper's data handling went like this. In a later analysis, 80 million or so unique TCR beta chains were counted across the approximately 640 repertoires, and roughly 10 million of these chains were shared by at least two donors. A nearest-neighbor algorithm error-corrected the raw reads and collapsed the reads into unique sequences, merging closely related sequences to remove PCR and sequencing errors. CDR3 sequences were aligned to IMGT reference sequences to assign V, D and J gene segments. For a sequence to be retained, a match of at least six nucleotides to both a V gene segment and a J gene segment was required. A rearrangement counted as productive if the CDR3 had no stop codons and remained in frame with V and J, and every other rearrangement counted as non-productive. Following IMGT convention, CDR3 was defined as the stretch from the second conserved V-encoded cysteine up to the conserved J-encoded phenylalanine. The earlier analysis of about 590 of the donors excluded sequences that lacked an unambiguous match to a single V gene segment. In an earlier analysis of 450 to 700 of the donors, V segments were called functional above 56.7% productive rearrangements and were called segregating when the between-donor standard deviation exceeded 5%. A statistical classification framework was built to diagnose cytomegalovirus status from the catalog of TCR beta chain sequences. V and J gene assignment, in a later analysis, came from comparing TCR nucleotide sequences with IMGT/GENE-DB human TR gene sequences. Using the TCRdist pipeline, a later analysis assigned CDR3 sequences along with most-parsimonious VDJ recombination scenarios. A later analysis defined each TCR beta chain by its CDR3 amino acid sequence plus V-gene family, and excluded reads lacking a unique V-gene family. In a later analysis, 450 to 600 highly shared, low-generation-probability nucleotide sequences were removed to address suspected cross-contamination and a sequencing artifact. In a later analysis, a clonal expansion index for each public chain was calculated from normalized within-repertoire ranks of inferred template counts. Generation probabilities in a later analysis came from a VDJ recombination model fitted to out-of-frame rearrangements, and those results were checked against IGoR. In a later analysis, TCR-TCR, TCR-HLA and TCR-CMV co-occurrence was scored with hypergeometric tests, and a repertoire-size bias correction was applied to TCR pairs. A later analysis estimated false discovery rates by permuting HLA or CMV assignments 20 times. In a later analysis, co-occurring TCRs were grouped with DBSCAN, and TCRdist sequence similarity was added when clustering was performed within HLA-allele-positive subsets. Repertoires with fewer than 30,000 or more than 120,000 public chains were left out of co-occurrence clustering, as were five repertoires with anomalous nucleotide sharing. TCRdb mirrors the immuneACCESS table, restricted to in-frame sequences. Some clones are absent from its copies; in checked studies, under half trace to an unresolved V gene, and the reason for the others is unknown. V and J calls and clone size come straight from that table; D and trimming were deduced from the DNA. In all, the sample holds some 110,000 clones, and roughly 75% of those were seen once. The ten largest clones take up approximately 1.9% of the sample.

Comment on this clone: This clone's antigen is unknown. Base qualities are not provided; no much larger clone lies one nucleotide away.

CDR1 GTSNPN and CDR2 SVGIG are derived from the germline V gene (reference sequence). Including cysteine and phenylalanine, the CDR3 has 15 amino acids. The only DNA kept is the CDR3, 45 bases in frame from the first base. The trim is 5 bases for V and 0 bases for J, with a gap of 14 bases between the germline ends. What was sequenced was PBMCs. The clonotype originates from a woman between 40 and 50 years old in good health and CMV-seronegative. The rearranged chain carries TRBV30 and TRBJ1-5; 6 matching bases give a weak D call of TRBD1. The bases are TGTGCCTGGGGCAAGGGGGACCTTAGCAATCAGCCCCAGCATTTT. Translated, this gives CAWGKGDLSNQPQHF.